This T cell receptor beta chain is drawn from a study of T cell responses to AZD1222 COVID-19 vaccine. The data were produced by immunoSEQ multiplex PCR, yet TCRdb's version contains in-frame clones alone and is incomplete. The table lists about 160,000 clones, more than 80% of them singletons. A word on this clone: Its antigen remains unknown.

General observations from the study: Females outnumbered males among donors, who were mostly white British; clonal diversity was possibly underestimated. There were repertoire samples only from the period after the peak T cell response.

The sample was peripheral blood, taken 28 days after the second AZD1222 dose. This TCR derives from an adult who received the AZD1222 COVID-19 vaccine.

The CDR3 region is CASSLAAGEGEQYF. CDR3 DNA: TGTGCCAGCAGCTTAGCGGCAGGGGAAGGCGAGCAGTACTTC. The chain has TRBV7-6 and TRBJ2-7; D may be TRBD1 (6 bases). With 0 bases removed from V and 6 bases from J, the gap between germline ends came to 12 bases. CDR3 size: 14 residues. The germline gives CDR1 SGHVS, CDR2 FNYEAQ.